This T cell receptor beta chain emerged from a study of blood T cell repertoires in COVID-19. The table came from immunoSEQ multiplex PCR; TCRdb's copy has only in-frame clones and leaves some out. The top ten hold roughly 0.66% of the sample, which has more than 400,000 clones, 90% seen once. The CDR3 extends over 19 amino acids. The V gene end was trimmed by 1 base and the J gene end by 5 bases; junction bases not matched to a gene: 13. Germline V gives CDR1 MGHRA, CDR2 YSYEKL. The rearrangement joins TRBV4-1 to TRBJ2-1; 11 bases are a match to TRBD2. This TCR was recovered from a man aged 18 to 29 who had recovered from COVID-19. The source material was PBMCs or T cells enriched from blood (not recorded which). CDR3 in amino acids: CASSQVITASGGQNNEQFF. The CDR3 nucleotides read TGCGCCAGCAGCCAAGTCATTACGGCTAGCGGGGGGCAAAACAATGAGCAGTTCTTC.